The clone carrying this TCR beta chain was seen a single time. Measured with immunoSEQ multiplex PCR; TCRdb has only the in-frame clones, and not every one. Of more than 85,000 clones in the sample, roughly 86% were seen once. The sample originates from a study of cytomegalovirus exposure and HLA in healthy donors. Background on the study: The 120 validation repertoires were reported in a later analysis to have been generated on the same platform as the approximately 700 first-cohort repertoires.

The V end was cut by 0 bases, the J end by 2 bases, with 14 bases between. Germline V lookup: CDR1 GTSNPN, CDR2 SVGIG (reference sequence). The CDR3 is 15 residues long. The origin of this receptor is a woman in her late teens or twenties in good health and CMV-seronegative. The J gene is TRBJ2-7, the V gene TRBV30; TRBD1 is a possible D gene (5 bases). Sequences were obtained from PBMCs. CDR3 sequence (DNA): TGTGCCTGGAGTGTAGACAGCCCTTTAACCTACGAGCAGTACTTC. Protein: CAWSVDSPLTYEQYF. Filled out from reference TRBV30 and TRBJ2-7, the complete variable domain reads SQTIHQWPATLVQPVGSPLSLECTVEGTSNPNLYWYRQAAGRGLQLLFYSVGIGQISSEVPQNLSASRPQDRQFILSSKKLLLSDSGFYLCAWSVDSPLTYEQYFGPGTRLTVT.